Below are 20 T cell receptor beta chains sequenced from a single sample in a study of blood T cell repertoires in COVID-19. Data came from immunoSEQ multiplex PCR; TCRdb stores just in-frame clones and leaves some out. The sample holds around 110,000 clones; almost 85% are singletons and the top ten take around 7.6%. The sequencing input was peripheral blood. These receptors originate from a man between 65 and 79 years old with active or convalescent COVID-19.

The CDR3 DNA is TGTGCCAGCAGCTCCGACAGACGGGGGGCCAACGTCCTGACTTTC. Its protein is CASSSDRRGANVLTF. This sequence joins TRBV7-3 and TRBJ2-6; a weak D match, TRBD1 (5 bases). This CDR3 has 15 amino acids. With 4 bases removed from V and 4 bases from J, the gap between germline ends came to 11 bases. Germline V gene lookup returns CDR1 SGHTA and CDR2 FQGTGA.

The chain links TRBV7-2 to TRBJ2-2; tentatively, D is TRBD1 (6 bases). This CDR3 is built from 13 residues. V was clipped by 5 bases and J by 13 bases, with 17 bases between them. Germline CDR1 and CDR2: SGHTA and FQGNSA. CDR3 protein: CASSIQGESRLFF. The CDR3 nucleotides read TGTGCCAGCAGCATACAGGGCGAGTCGAGGCTGTTTTTT.

This clone occurred many times. The CDR3 here is CASSPTGGNQPQHF. The CDR3 DNA is TGTGCCAGCAGCCCGACAGGGGGCAATCAGCCCCAGCATTTT. The rearrangement uses TRBV6-6 and TRBJ1-5; 8 bases match TRBD1. V was pared by 6 bases and J by 2 bases, with 3 bases of the junction left unmatched. Germline CDR1 is MNHNY and CDR2 is SVGAGI (reference sequence). The CDR3 sequence is 14 residues long.

V gene TRBV18 combines with J gene TRBJ1-3; possible D gene TRBD1, 6 bases. Trimming pared 5 bases from V and 3 bases from J, leaving 20 bases between. The CDR3 runs 17 residues. Germline V CDR1 and CDR2: KGHSH, LQKENI. The CDR3 here is CASSGGQPNRDGNTIYF. In DNA form, the CDR3 reads TGTGCCAGCTCAGGTGGACAGCCGAACAGGGATGGAAACACCATATATTTT. Together with reference TRBV18 and TRBJ1-3, the CDR3 gives the full variable domain: NAGVMQNPRHLVRRRGQEARLRCSPMKGHSHVYWYRQLPEEGLKFMVYLQKENIIDESGMPKERFSAEFPKEGPSILRIQQVVRGDSAAYFCASSGGQPNRDGNTIYFGEGSWLTVV.

The chain couples TRBV12-3 or TRBV12-4 to TRBJ2-1, with a weak D call TRBD1 (5 bases). The ends were cut back, 2 bases at V and 8 bases at J, with 10 bases in the middle. The CDR3 loop spans 13 amino acids. CDR3 protein: CASSLSQGDEQFF. Here the CDR3 DNA reads TGTGCCAGCAGTTTATCTCAGGGCGATGAGCAGTTCTTC.

V gene TRBV5-3 combines with J gene TRBJ2-7, with TRBD2 matching 12 bases. TRBV5-3 is an ORF, and what it does is uncertain. This CDR3 has 16 residues. After removal of 4 bases from V and 0 bases from J, the junction contained 5 bases not matched to a gene. In DNA form, the CDR3 reads TGTGCCAGAAGCAACGGACTAGCGGGGAGCTCCTACGAGCAGTACTTC. Encoded protein: CARSNGLAGSSYEQYF.

The chain recombines TRBV6-6 with TRBJ2-3; 10 nucleotides agree with TRBD2. This CDR3 spans 17 amino acids. The ends lost 5 bases at V and 1 base at J; junction bases unmatched: 9. Germline CDR1 reads MNHNY; CDR2 reads SVGAGI (reference sequence). This chain's CDR3 is CASSQNPTSGGTDTQYF. CDR3 nucleotide sequence: TGTGCCAGCAGTCAAAATCCCACTAGCGGGGGCACAGATACGCAGTATTTT.

This chain joins TRBV5-4 and TRBJ2-1; the match to TRBD2 covers 7 bases. V dropped 5 bases and J dropped 4; count of bases not matched to a gene: 9. The CDR3 loop spans 15 amino acids. Germline-derived CDR1 and CDR2 are SGHNT and YYREEE (reference sequence). CDR3 sequence reads: CASRPARGGYNEQFF. In DNA form, the CDR3 reads TGTGCCAGCAGACCGGCCCGGGGAGGGTACAATGAGCAGTTCTTC.

V and J are TRBV5-5 and TRBJ2-3, with 9 bases lining up with TRBD1. Looked up from germline, CDR1 is SGHKS and CDR2 is YYEKEE (reference sequence). Unmatched junction bases numbered 7, after V lost 0 bases and J lost 5 bases. The CDR3 extends over 16 amino acids. In DNA form, the CDR3 reads TGTGCCAGCAGCTTGGGATATACAGGGGGCGAAGATACGCAGTATTTT. Its translation: CASSLGYTGGEDTQYF. The whole variable domain, remainder taken from reference TRBV5-5 and TRBJ2-3, is DAGVTQSPTHLIKTRGQQVTLRCSPISGHKSVSWYQQVLGQGPQFIFQYYEKEERGRGNFPDRFSARQFPNYSSELNVNALLLGDSALYLCASSLGYTGGEDTQYFGPGTRLTVL.

This clone showed up many times. The rearrangement joins TRBV7-6 to TRBJ1-2; D may be TRBD1 (5 bases). The CDR3 sequence is 14 residues long. The germline CDR1 and CDR2 sequences are SGHVS and FNYEAQ. Deletions cut 5 bases from V and 4 bases from J, with 14 bases between. CDR3 region: CASSQGGVLYGYTF. CDR3 in DNA: TGTGCCAGCAGCCAGGGCGGGGTACTCTATGGCTACACCTTC.

This clone appeared a few times. The CDR3 spells CASTGTSGRRGELFF. The CDR3 coding sequence is TGTGCCAGCACTGGGACTAGCGGGAGAAGGGGGGAGCTGTTTTTT. The V call is TRBV6-5, the J call TRBJ2-2; 14 nucleotides agree with TRBD2. The CDR3 sequence is 15 residues long. The trim removed 7 bases at V and 8 bases at J, leaving 6 bases unmatched. Per the germline V gene, CDR1 is MNHEY and CDR2 is SVGAGI.

The chain links TRBV6-2 or TRBV6-3 to TRBJ2-5, with D possibly TRBD2 on 6 matching bases. Trimming shortened V by 7 bases and J by 0 bases, and 15 bases separated the two germline ends. The CDR3 has 15 residues. CDR1 and CDR2 from the germline V gene are MNHEY and SVGEGT. DNA for the CDR3: TGTGCCAGCACCCCACGGGGCGGGAACCAAGAGACCCAGTACTTC. Translation: CASTPRGGNQETQYF.

The chain has TRBV29-1 and TRBJ2-3; D is perhaps TRBD1 (5 bases). V was shortened by 7 bases and J by 4 bases, with 9 bases between the two germline ends. Germline V CDR1 and CDR2: SQVTM, ANQGSEA. The CDR3 covers 11 residues. CDR3 sequence reads: CSAQGADTQYF. The DNA of the CDR3 is TGCAGCGCCCAGGGTGCAGATACGCAGTATTTT.

The sample holds one count of this clone. V and J are TRBV13 and TRBJ2-5, with a possible D match to TRBD1 (5 bases). This CDR3 spans 14 amino acids. Trimming took off 5 bases at V and 4 bases at J, with 14 bases between the two ends. The germline CDR1 and CDR2 sequences are PRHDT and FYEKMQ (reference sequence). CDR3 sequence: CASSPMSGLETQYF. For the CDR3, the DNA is TGTGCCAGCAGCCCGATGTCAGGGCTAGAGACCCAGTACTTC.

The chain links TRBV6-5 to TRBJ1-2, with D possibly TRBD1 on 6 matching bases. The V gene's germline CDR1 is MNHEY and CDR2 SVGAGI. Trimming took off 6 bases at V and 4 bases at J, with 15 bases between the two ends. This CDR3 comprises 14 residues. The DNA of the CDR3 is TGTGCCAGCAGAACACCAGGGGTATCCTATGGCTACACCTTC. Translating gives CASRTPGVSYGYTF.

This chain connects TRBV7-3 to TRBJ1-1, with 7 positions matching TRBD1. CDR3 size: 13 residues. Losses at the gene ends were 5 bases for V and 8 bases for J; bases not matched to a gene: 8. Germline assignment: CDR1 SGHTA and CDR2 FQGTGA. CDR3 nucleotide sequence: TGTGCCAGCAGCCGAGACAGGGTCGAGGAAGCTTTCTTT. Its protein product is CASSRDRVEEAFF.

The chain recombines TRBV18 with TRBJ2-1; weak D call: TRBD2 (5 bases). Deletions cut 1 base from V and 0 bases from J, with 7 bases between. The V gene's germline CDR1 is KGHSH and CDR2 LQKENI. The CDR3 contains 15 residues. CDR3 nucleotide sequence: TGTGCCAGCTCACCACTCCGGGGCTCCTACAATGAGCAGTTCTTC. Amino acid sequence: CASSPLRGSYNEQFF.

The chain joins TRBV7-3 to TRBJ2-3; 7 nucleotides match TRBD2. The ends lost 5 bases at V and 0 bases at J; junction bases unmatched: 5. There are 15 residues in the CDR3. Germline assignment: CDR1 SGHTA and CDR2 FQGTGA. CDR3 nucleotides: TGTGCCAGCAGCCAGAGCGGGACTAGCACAGATACGCAGTATTTT. It specifies CASSQSGTSTDTQYF.

The chain is built from TRBV5-4 and TRBJ2-1; 11 bases map to TRBD2. This CDR3 spans 16 amino acids. CDR1 and CDR2 from the germline V gene are SGHNT and YYREEE (reference sequence). The trim removed 0 bases at V and 7 bases at J, leaving 6 bases unmatched. The CDR3 bases are TGTGCCAGCAGCTTGGGTAGCGGGGGGGCCAGGAATGAGCAGTTCTTC. Amino acid sequence: CASSLGSGGARNEQFF.

The V call is TRBV19, the J call TRBJ1-5, with a weak D call TRBD1 (5 bases). This CDR3 comprises 17 residues. V shed 0 bases and J shed 5 bases, with 17 bases lying between them. Germline-derived CDR1 and CDR2 are LNHDA and SQIVND (reference sequence). The CDR3: CASSIDQWTNKDQPQHF. CDR3 coding DNA: TGTGCCAGTAGTATAGACCAGTGGACAAACAAAGATCAGCCCCAGCATTTT.